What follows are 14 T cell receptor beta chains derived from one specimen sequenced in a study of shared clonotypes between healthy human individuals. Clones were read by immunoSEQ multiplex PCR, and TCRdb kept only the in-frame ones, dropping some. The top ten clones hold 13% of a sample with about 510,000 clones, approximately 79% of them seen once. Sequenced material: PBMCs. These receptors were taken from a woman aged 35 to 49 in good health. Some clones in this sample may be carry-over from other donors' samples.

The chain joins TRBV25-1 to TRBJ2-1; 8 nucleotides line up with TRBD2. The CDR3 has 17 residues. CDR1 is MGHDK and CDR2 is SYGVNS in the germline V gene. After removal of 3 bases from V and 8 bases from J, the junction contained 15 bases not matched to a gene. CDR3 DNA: TGTGCCAGCAGTGACAGGACGGGAGGGCCCCGTAGCTATGAGCAGTTCTTC. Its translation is CASSDRTGGPRSYEQFF.

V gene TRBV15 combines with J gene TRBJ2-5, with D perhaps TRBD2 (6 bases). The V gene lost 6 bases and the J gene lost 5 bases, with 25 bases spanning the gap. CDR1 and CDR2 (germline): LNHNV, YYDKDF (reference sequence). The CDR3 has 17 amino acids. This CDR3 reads CATRGGVSGPGEETQYF. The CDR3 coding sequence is TGTGCCACCAGAGGAGGTGTTAGCGGACCCGGGGAGGAGACCCAGTACTTC.

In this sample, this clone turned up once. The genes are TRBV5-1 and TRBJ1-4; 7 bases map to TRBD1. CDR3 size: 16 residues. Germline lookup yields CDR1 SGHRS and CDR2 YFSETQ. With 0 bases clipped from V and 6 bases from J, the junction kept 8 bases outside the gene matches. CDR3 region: CASSLGSGQYYEKLFF. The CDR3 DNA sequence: TGCGCCAGCAGCTTGGGTTCGGGACAGTACTATGAAAAACTGTTTTTT.

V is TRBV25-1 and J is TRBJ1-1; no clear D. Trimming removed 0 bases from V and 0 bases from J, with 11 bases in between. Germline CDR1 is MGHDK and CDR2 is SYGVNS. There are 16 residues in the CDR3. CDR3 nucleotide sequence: TGTGCCAGCAGTGAATATCGAGGAGAGATGAACACTGAAGCTTTCTTT. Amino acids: CASSEYRGEMNTEAFF.

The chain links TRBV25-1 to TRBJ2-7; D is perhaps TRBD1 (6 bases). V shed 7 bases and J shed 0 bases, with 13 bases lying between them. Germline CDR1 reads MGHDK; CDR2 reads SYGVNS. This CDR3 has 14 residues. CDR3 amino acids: CASKPGVNSYEQYF. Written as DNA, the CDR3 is TGTGCCAGCAAACCAGGGGTTAACTCCTACGAGCAGTACTTC.

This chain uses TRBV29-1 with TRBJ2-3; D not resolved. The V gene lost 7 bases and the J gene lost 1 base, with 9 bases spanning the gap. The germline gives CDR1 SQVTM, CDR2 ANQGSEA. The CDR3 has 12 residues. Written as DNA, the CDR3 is TGCAGCGGGAACGATGGCACAGATACGCAGTATTTT. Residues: CSGNDGTDTQYF.

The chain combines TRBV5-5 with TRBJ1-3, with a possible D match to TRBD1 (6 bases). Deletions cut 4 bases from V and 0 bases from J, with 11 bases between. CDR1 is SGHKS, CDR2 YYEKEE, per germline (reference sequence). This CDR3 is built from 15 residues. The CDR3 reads CASSTDRSSGNTIYF. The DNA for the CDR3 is TGTGCCAGCAGCACAGACAGGAGCTCTGGAAACACCATATATTTT.

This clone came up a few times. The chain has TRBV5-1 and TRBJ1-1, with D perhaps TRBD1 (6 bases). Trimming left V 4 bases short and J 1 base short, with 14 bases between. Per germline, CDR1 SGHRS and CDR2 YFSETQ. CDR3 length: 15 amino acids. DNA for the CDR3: TGCGCCAGCAGCAGCATATGGGGACAGAACACTGAAGCTTTCTTT. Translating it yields CASSSIWGQNTEAFF.

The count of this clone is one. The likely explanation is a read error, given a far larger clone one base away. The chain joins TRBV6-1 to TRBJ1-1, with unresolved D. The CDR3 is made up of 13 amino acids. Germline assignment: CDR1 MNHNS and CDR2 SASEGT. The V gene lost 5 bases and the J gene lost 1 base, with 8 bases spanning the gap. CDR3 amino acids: CASSTTENTEAFF. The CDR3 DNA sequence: TGTGCCAGCAGTACCACAGAGAACACTGAAGCTTTCTTT.

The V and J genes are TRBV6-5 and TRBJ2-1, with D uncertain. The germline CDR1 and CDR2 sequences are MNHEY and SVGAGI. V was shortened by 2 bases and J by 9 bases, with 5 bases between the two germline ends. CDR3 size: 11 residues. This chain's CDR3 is CASSYGGEQFF. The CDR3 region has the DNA TGTGCCAGCAGTTACGGCGGTGAGCAGTTCTTC.

CDR3 DNA: TGTGCCAGCAGCTCGGAGGTACGTCAGCCCCAGCATTTT. Residues: CASSSEVRQPQHF. The chain links TRBV5-8 to TRBJ1-5; D not resolved. There are 13 residues in the CDR3. With 3 bases removed from V and 6 bases from J, the gap between germline ends came to 10 bases. Germline-derived CDR1 and CDR2 are SGHTS and YDEGEE.

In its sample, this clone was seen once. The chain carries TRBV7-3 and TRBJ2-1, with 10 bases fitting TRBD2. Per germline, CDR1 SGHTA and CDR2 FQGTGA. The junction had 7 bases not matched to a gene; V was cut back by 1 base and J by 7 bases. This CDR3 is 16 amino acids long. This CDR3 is CASSLSQAGGLNEQFF. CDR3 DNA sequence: TGTGCCAGCAGCTTAAGTCAAGCGGGAGGGTTAAATGAGCAGTTCTTC.

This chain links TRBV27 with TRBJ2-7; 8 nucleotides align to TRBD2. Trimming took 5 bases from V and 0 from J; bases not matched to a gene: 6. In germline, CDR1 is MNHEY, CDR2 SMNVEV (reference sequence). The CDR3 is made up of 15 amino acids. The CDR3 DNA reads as TGTGCCAGCAGTACAATAGCGGGAAGCTCCTACGAGCAGTACTTC. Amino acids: CASSTIAGSSYEQYF.

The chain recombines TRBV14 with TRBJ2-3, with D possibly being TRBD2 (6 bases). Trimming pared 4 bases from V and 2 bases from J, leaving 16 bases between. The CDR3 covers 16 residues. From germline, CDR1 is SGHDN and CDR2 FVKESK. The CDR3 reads CASSPGLFPDTDTQYF. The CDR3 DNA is TGTGCCAGCAGCCCGGGACTTTTTCCCGACACAGATACGCAGTATTTT.